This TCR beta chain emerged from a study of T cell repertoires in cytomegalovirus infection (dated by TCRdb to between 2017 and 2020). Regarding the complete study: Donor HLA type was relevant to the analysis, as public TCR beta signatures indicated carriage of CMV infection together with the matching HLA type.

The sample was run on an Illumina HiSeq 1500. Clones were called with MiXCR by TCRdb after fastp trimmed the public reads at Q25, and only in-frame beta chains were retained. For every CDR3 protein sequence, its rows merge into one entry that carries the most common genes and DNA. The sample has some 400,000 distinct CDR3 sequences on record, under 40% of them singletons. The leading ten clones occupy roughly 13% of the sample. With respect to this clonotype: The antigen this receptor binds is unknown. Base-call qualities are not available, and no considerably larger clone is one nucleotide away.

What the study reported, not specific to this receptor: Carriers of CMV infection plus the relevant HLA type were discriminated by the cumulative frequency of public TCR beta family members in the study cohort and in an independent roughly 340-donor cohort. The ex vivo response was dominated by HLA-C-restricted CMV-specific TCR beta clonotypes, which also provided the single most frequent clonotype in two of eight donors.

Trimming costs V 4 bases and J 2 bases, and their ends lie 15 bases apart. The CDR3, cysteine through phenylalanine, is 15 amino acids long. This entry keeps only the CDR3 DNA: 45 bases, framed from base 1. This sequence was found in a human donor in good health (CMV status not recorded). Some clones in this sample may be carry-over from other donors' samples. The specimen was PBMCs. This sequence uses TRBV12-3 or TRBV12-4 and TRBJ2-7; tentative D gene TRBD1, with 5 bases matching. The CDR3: CASSSPVGPTYEQYF. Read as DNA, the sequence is TGTGCCAGCAGTTCACCGGTGGGGCCCACCTACGAGCAGTACTTC.